A selection of T cell receptor beta chains follows, all from one sample in a study of somatic mutations in cytotoxic T cells in rheumatoid arthritis. Measured with immunoSEQ multiplex PCR; TCRdb has only the in-frame clones, and not every one. The data contain some 10,000 clones, approximately 80% of them singletons. The sequencing input was CD8+ T cells sorted from blood. The receptors derive from a woman aged 60-75 years with rheumatoid arthritis. CDR3s leave out the opening cysteine and the closing phenylalanine or tryptophan. Fields, in order: J gene, clone size, V gene, CDR3 protein. The listing skips clone size in some rows; elsewhere it reads once, few, many or a size class.

TRBJ2-1	-	TRBV6-5	ASSYSRLANNEQF
TRBJ2-7	-	TRBV7-2	ASTLLADYYEQY
TRBJ2-7	-	TRBV27	ASSVGLGSSYEQY
TRBJ2-7	-	TRBV29-1	SAGGGSSYEQY
TRBJ2-7	-	TRBV7-9	ASSWPRETYEQY
TRBJ2-7	-	TRBV28	ASSLSGQGRRSYEQY
TRBJ1-2	-	TRBV7-6	ASSIGQGTNYGYT
TRBJ1-5	-	TRBV4-3	ASSHLQDQPQH
TRBJ2-1	-	TRBV5-1	ASSLEASSGLAANEQF
TRBJ1-2	once	TRBV5-4	ASSLITGFTYGYT
TRBJ2-1	-	TRBV9	ASSVEGRRRPPGEQF
TRBJ2-7	-	TRBV9	ASSVGGTGGYYEQY
TRBJ2-1	-	TRBV28	ASSLTPDGGDEQF
TRBJ2-5	-	TRBV23-1	ASSQPILAATETQY
TRBJ2-1	-	TRBV6-6	ASSYSGVGSYNEQF
TRBJ2-1	-	TRBV5-1	ASSLTGGSYNEQF
TRBJ2-3	-	TRBV2	ASRGGWDTQY
TRBJ2-7	medium-sized	TRBV2	ASSEAPQGVYEQY
TRBJ1-2	-	TRBV6-5	ASSYQGGQVYGYT
TRBJ2-1	-	TRBV29-1	SAGTPSYNEQF
TRBJ2-5	-	TRBV5-6	ASSLKQEVY
TRBJ2-7	-	TRBV5-4	ASSLAPYEQY
TRBJ2-7	-	TRBV14	ASSGGLYEQY
TRBJ2-1	-	TRBV30	AWSRAGHNEQF
TRBJ1-6	-	TRBV6-5	ASSPSGIHNSPLH
TRBJ1-1	-	TRBV7-3	ASSLEQNTEAF
TRBJ2-7	-	TRBV28	ASGWTGLSYEQY
TRBJ2-3	-	TRBV6-5	ASSSSPGRTDTQY
-	-	TRBV2	ASSAASGSLYEQY
TRBJ1-5	-	TRBV19	ASRQGLRQPQH
TRBJ2-7	-	TRBV4-1	ASSQNRGGIYEQY
TRBJ2-1	-	TRBV15	ATSRRGGLAGRDEQF
TRBJ1-2	-	TRBV19	ASTRRQSLYGYT
TRBJ2-5	-	TRBV2	ASLELRQETQY
TRBJ2-7	few	TRBV4-2	ASSQASSGTYEQY
TRBJ2-1	-	TRBV19	ASSIEDPREQF
TRBJ2-1	-	TRBV4-3	ASSQTSWEGNEQF
TRBJ1-2	once	TRBV27	ASSYSGTGGYYGYI
TRBJ2-1	-	TRBV5-4	ASSLVAGGLSYNEQF
TRBJ2-1	-	TRBV19	ASSIARRNEQF
TRBJ1-2	large	TRBV28	ASSLIGTGSTESYT
TRBJ2-3	-	TRBV25-1	ASSATGGTDTQY
TRBJ1-1	-	TRBV9	ASSVTGVAEAF
TRBJ1-1	-	TRBV5-1	ASTAETGYTEAF
TRBJ1-2	-	TRBV4-2	ASGTGASDGYT
TRBJ2-1	-	TRBV18	ASSPFGGSYNEQF
TRBJ1-2	-	TRBV7-2	ASSFTTGDGKTYGYT
TRBJ2-5	-	TRBV30	AWELGTSLY
TRBJ2-7	-	TRBV6-1	ASTPDREGLYEQY
TRBJ2-2	-	TRBV19	ASSIGQALGTGELF
TRBJ1-1	-	TRBV5-6	ASSLAGTAF
TRBJ2-1	-	TRBV6-4	ASSRVRGADEQF
TRBJ1-4	-	TRBV15	ATGGQFNEKLF
TRBJ1-3	-	TRBV10-2	ASKVRGHRPGNTIY
TRBJ2-7	-	TRBV7-7	ASSPRLAETYEQY
TRBJ2-7	-	TRBV5-1	ASSFGTGSYEQY
TRBJ2-7	-	TRBV10-2	ASSEGLAGSIYEQY
TRBJ2-1	-	TRBV27	ASRLASSYNEQF
TRBJ1-2	-	TRBV6-6	ASSYRTDYYGYT
TRBJ2-7	-	TRBV7-9	ASSLEQGRSYEQY